The 6 T cell receptor beta chains below come from one sample, sequenced in a study of cytotoxic CD8 clonotypes in ibrutinib-treated CLL (dated by TCRdb to 2020 to 2023). Reading the label with the study, this specimen's time point is: progressive disease on ibrutinib. Library preparation employed the immunoSEQ multiplex PCR assay. TCRdb provides this immuneACCESS table in a form limited to in-frame rearrangements. Some clones are lacking; in checked studies, under half of them reflect an unresolved V gene, and why the rest are absent is not known. The sample has approximately 280,000 clones on record, 76% of them singletons. The top ten constitute around 5.1% of the sample. Sequencing used PBMCs, obtained at disease progression, from a patient treated with ibrutinib. The receptor set was obtained from a human donor with chronic lymphocytic leukemia.

The V and J genes are TRBV4-1 and TRBJ2-1; TRBD2 agrees at 12 bases. The CDR3 covers 17 residues. V shed 1 base, J shed 6 bases, and the junction held 7 bases outside the gene matches. Germline CDR1 is MGHRA and CDR2 is YSYEKL. The CDR3 loop reads CASSQGILAGGRNEQFF. In DNA, the CDR3 is TGCGCCAGCAGCCAAGGAATCCTAGCGGGGGGGCGCAATGAGCAGTTCTTC.

This clone was detected once. This chain joins TRBV9 and TRBJ1-2; D unclear. CDR3 length: 14 residues. Trimming took off 2 bases at V and 4 bases at J, with 12 bases between the two ends. The germline gives CDR1 SGDLS, CDR2 YYNGEE. For the CDR3, the DNA is TGTGCCAGCAGCGTGATAACGGAGGGCTATGGCTACACCTTC. This sequence encodes CASSVITEGYGYTF.

J is TRBJ2-5 and V is TRBV5-4; tentatively, D is TRBD2 (6 bases). V was pared by 4 bases and J by 2 bases, with 12 bases between. Germline CDR1 is SGHNT and CDR2 is YYREEE (reference sequence). CDR3 length equals 14 residues. As DNA, the CDR3 is TGTGCCAGCAGCGCCCGGGACTTTCAAGAGACCCAGTACTTC. Its translation: CASSARDFQETQYF.

This clone was detected only a few times. This chain uses TRBV5-1 with TRBJ2-7, with TRBD2 matching over 9 bases. Per germline, CDR1 SGHRS and CDR2 YFSETQ. Trimming cost V 0 bases and J 3 bases; bases outside gene matches: 1. The CDR3 loop spans 14 amino acids. CDR3 in DNA: TGCGCCAGCAGCTTGGGACTAGCGGTCTACGAGCAGTACTTC. It codes for CASSLGLAVYEQYF. The variable domain in full, completed from reference TRBV5-1 and TRBJ2-7, reads KAGVTQTPRYLIKTRGQQVTLSCSPISGHRSVSWYQQTPGQGLQFLFEYFSETQRNKGNFPGRFSGRQFSNSRSEMNVSTLELGDSALYLCASSLGLAVYEQYFGPGTRLTVT.

The rearrangement joins TRBV13 to TRBJ1-1; D is unclear. CDR1 and CDR2 (germline): PRHDT, FYEKMQ (reference sequence). CDR3 length equals 13 residues. Between the trimmed V and J ends, which lost 1 base and 5 bases, there was a span of 8 bases. The DNA of the CDR3 is TGTGCCAGCAGCTTAGTATGGGATACTGAAGCTTTCTTT. Translated: CASSLVWDTEAFF.

The chain uses TRBV4-3 and TRBJ2-7; D is tentatively TRBD1 or TRBD2 (5 bases each). V dropped 0 bases and J dropped 1 base, with 10 bases sitting between them. CDR3 size: 15 residues. Germline assignment: CDR1 LGHNA and CDR2 YSLEER. The CDR3 reads CASSQEWGPSYEQYF. CDR3 DNA sequence: TGCGCCAGCAGCCAAGAATGGGGACCTTCCTACGAGCAGTACTTC.